Shown below are 9 T cell receptor beta chains from a single sample sequenced in a study of persistence of HIV-infected CD4 T cells. An overlapping HIV-1 Gag peptide pool stimulated these cells at approximately 1 ug/peptide/mL. Sorted nonresponding memory CD4+ T cells were CD40L-negative, CD69-negative, CD45RO-high. The antigens for these receptors are not known. Sequencing used immunoSEQ version 4 in survey mode. Measured with immunoSEQ multiplex PCR; TCRdb has only the in-frame clones, and not every one. The data show over 40,000 clones, with 70% to 80% seen just once and 11% to 15% held by the top ten. The sequenced sample was CD4+ T cells sorted from PBMCs after approximately 20-hour stimulation, obtained from a patient who received antiretroviral therapy. These receptors all stem from an adult man with HIV who was CMV-seropositive.

The chain has TRBV7-6 and TRBJ1-5, with 8 bases identical to TRBD1. After removal of 5 bases from V and 1 base from J, the junction contained 7 bases not matched to a gene. Germline loops: CDR1 SGHVS, CDR2 FNYEAQ. The CDR3 consists of 16 residues. The CDR3 loop is CASSNGQGGSNQPQHF. In nucleotides, the CDR3 is TGTGCCAGCAGCAATGGACAGGGAGGGAGCAATCAGCCCCAGCATTTT.

V is TRBV30 and J is TRBJ2-1, with a weak D call TRBD2 (6 bases). The CDR3 length is 13 residues. The V end was cut by 5 bases, the J end by 7 bases, with 15 bases between. Germline V gives CDR1 GTSNPN, CDR2 SVGIG (reference sequence). The DNA of the CDR3 is TGTGCCTGGGAAAAGGAGGGGCAAAATGAGCAGTTCTTC. Its translation is CAWEKEGQNEQFF.

V usage is TRBV29-1 and J usage is TRBJ2-3, with unresolved D. The CDR3 is 13 amino acids. Germline assignment: CDR1 SQVTM and CDR2 ANQGSEA. Trimming took off 5 bases at V and 0 bases at J, with 9 bases between the two ends. The CDR3 nucleotides are TGCAGCGTTAAAGTAGACAGCACAGATACGCAGTATTTT. Encoded protein: CSVKVDSTDTQYF.

The J gene is TRBJ2-2, the V gene TRBV11-3; 7 bases agree with TRBD1. V shed 3 bases and J 6 bases; nucleotides not matched to a gene: 16. From germline, CDR1 is SGHNT and CDR2 YENEEA. The CDR3 extends over 18 amino acids. CDR3 coding DNA: TGTGCCAGCAGCTTGTTTAGTACGACAGGGACACAAGCCGGGGAGCTGTTTTTT. Amino acids: CASSLFSTTGTQAGELFF.

The V and J genes are TRBV7-2 and TRBJ1-1; D possibly corresponds to TRBD1 (6 bases). The germline V and J ends were trimmed by 5 bases and 4 bases, with 14 bases remaining between them. The CDR3 contains 14 residues. Germline V lookup: CDR1 SGHTA, CDR2 FQGNSA. The CDR3 sequence: CASSLQGPLTEAFF. The CDR3 DNA reads as TGTGCCAGCAGCCTACAGGGACCCCTCACTGAAGCTTTCTTT.

The chain recombines TRBV18 with TRBJ2-2, with D perhaps being TRBD1 or TRBD2 (5 bases each). CDR3 length: 16 residues. Between the trimmed V and J ends, which lost 3 bases and 1 base, there was a span of 12 bases. Germline V gene sequence: CDR1 KGHSH, CDR2 LQKENI. The CDR3 loop is CASSPAGTGNTGELFF. CDR3 nucleotide sequence: TGTGCCAGCTCACCCGCCGGGACGGGGAACACCGGGGAGCTGTTTTTT. Drawing the rest from reference TRBV18 and TRBJ2-2, the complete variable domain is NAGVMQNPRHLVRRRGQEARLRCSPMKGHSHVYWYRQLPEEGLKFMVYLQKENIIDESGMPKERFSAEFPKEGPSILRIQQVVRGDSAAYFCASSPAGTGNTGELFFGEGSRLTVL.

V gene TRBV5-1 combines with J gene TRBJ1-4; 7 nucleotides line up with TRBD1. The CDR3 is 17 residues long. The V and J ends lost 0 bases and 2 bases, in that order; junction bases with no gene match: 7. Germline V lookup: CDR1 SGHRS, CDR2 YFSETQ. The CDR3 protein is CASSLGTGLPTNEKLFF. The CDR3 nucleotides are TGCGCCAGCAGCTTGGGGACAGGTTTGCCCACTAATGAAAAACTGTTTTTT.

The chain employs TRBV18 and TRBJ1-1; D gene unclear. The CDR3 extends over 12 amino acids. Trimming stripped 1 base from V and 6 bases from J, with 6 bases between. The V gene's germline CDR1 is KGHSH and CDR2 LQKENI. The CDR3 DNA follows: TGTGCCAGCTCACCACGCAGAGCTGAAGCTTTCTTT. Protein: CASSPRRAEAFF.

This chain joins TRBV7-2 and TRBJ1-4; D is unclear. V was cut by 7 bases and J by 3 bases, with 18 bases left in between. The CDR3 loop spans 16 amino acids. From germline, CDR1 is SGHTA and CDR2 FQGNSA. DNA of the CDR3: TGTGCCAGCAAACAATTCGTGGGAGTGTCTAATGAAAAACTGTTTTTT. Amino acids: CASKQFVGVSNEKLFF.